These 5 T cell receptor beta chains originate from one sample sequenced in a study of T-cell memory formation after mild COVID-19. TCRdb recomputed calls from the 5' RACE reads with MiXCR, one row per CDR3 protein. The sample yields 550,000 to 600,000 distinct CDR3 sequences, approximately 15% seen once. Sequencing was carried out using PBMCs or a T cell subset sorted from them (not recorded which). The receptors come from an adult woman who had mild COVID-19 (a few samples of this study predate the infection). Cell type and time point are not known.

V gene TRBV5-1 combines with J gene TRBJ2-5, with a weak D call TRBD2 (6 bases). Germline V gene sequence: CDR1 SGHRS, CDR2 YFSETQ. CDR3 size: 18 residues. Trimming left V 4 bases short and J 0 bases short, with 22 bases between. The CDR3 spells CASSPRTTPIKDQETQYF. CDR3 nucleotide sequence: TGCGCCAGCAGCCCTAGGACTACCCCAATTAAGGACCAAGAGACCCAGTACTTC.

The CDR3 bases are TGTGCCAGCAGCTTGGGTAGCGGGGGGACAGATACGCAGTATTTT. It is translated as CASSLGSGGTDTQYF. The rearrangement uses TRBV7-7 and TRBJ2-3; 10 bases match TRBD2. CDR1 SSHAT and CDR2 FNYEAQ come from the germline V gene (reference sequence). This CDR3 has 15 residues. After removal of 3 bases from V and 3 bases from J, the junction contained 3 bases not matched to a gene. Full variable domain (remainder filled in from reference TRBV7-7 and TRBJ2-3): GAGVSQSPRYKVTKRGQDVTLRCDPISSHATLYWYQQALGQGPEFLTYFNYEAQPDKSGLPSDRFSAERPEGSISTLTIQRTEQRDSAMYRCASSLGSGGTDTQYFGPGTRLTVL.

The chain employs TRBV7-2 and TRBJ2-7, with 11 positions matching TRBD1. The length of the CDR3 is 14 residues. The V gene's germline CDR1 is SGHTA and CDR2 FQGNSA. The J segment lost 7 bases and the V segment lost 5 bases, leaving 7 bases of the junction unmatched. CDR3 in amino acids: CASSIGTGGMEQYF. As DNA, the CDR3 is TGTGCCAGCAGCATCGGGACAGGGGGTATGGAGCAGTACTTC.

This clonotype occurred a few times. J is TRBJ2-3 and V is TRBV5-1; 12 nucleotides line up with TRBD2. The germline V gene has CDR1 SGHRS and CDR2 YFSETQ. The CDR3 is made up of 17 amino acids. V dropped 0 bases and J dropped 4; count of bases not matched to a gene: 6. The CDR3 region is CASSLVSSGGAADTQYF. The CDR3 DNA reads TGCGCCAGCAGCTTGGTGTCTAGCGGGGGGGCCGCAGATACGCAGTATTTT. Supplemented by reference TRBV5-1 and TRBJ2-3, the full variable domain reads KAGVTQTPRYLIKTRGQQVTLSCSPISGHRSVSWYQQTPGQGLQFLFEYFSETQRNKGNFPGRFSGRQFSNSRSEMNVSTLELGDSALYLCASSLVSSGGAADTQYFGPGTRLTVL.

V gene TRBV24-1 combines with J gene TRBJ1-5; no reliable D call. Per the germline V gene, CDR1 is KGHDR and CDR2 is SFDVKD. The CDR3 length is 14 residues. V was shortened by 5 bases and J by 1 base, with 8 bases between the two germline ends. The CDR3 region is CATSGDISNQPQHF. The CDR3 DNA reads TGTGCCACCAGTGGCGACATAAGCAATCAGCCCCAGCATTTT.